The clone carrying this TCR beta chain was observed a handful of times. Antigen: not known. The data were obtained in a study of T-cell memory formation after mild COVID-19. Study information: TCR clusters were largely donor specific. Findings and caveats of the study: Later expanders leaned CD4+, whereas day 15 to 85 contracting clones were balanced CD4/CD8. The authors left the SARS-CoV-2 specificity of second-wave clones peaking on day 37 unconfirmed.

Trimming removed 5 bases at V and 3 bases at J, with 16 bases between. CDR3 length equals 15 residues. CDR1 is SGHTA and CDR2 is FQGNSA in the germline V gene. Barcoded TCR alpha and TCR beta cDNA libraries with UMIs came from 5'RACE using constant-segment primers. MiXCR, applied by TCRdb to the 5' RACE reads, yields one record per CDR3 protein. This sample yields 100,000 to 150,000 distinct CDR3 sequences, of which approximately 17% are seen a single time; about 5% belongs to the top ten. The TCR originated in a man younger than 35 who had mild COVID-19 (a few samples of this study predate the infection). Cell type and time point are not known. The sequencing sample was made of PBMCs or a T cell subset sorted from them (not recorded which). This chain uses TRBV7-2 with TRBJ1-1; D possibly corresponds to TRBD1 (5 bases). DNA of the CDR3: TGTGCCAGCAGCACGGCAGGGACCGCAGACACTGAAGCTTTCTTT. It specifies CASSTAGTADTEAFF.